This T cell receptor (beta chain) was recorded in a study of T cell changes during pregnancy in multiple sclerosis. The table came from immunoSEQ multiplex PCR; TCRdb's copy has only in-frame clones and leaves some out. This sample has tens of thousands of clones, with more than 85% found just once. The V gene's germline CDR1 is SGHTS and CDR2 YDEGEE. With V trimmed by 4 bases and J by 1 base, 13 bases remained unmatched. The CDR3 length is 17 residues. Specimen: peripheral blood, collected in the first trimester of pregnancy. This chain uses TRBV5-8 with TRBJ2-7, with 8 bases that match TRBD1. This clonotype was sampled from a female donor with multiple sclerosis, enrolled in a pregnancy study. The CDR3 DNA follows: TGTGCCAGCAGCCCGCGGCACAGGGGGGAAGGATCCTACGAGCAGTACTTC. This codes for CASSPRHRGEGSYEQYF. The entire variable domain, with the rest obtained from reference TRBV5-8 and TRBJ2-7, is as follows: EAGVTQSPTHLIKTRGQQATLRCSPISGHTSVYWYQQALGLGLQFLLWYDEGEERNRGNFPPRFSGRQFPNYSSELNVNALELEDSALYLCASSPRHRGEGSYEQYFGPGTRLTVT.